These T cell receptor beta chains were read from a single sample in a study of CD8 T cells in Susac syndrome. One entry per CDR3 protein, called by TCRdb with MiXCR from the immunoSEQ multiplex PCR reads. The sample consists of about 140,000 distinct CDR3 sequences, 85% to 95% of them appearing once. The sequencing sample was made of CD4+ T cells from PBMCs. These receptors were obtained from a human donor with Susac syndrome. Each CDR3 is given with its conserved first and last residue. The order of the fields is clone size, V gene, D gene, J gene, CDR3 protein, CDR3 DNA. A D gene is named only where the DNA matches it firmly. Size tells how often a clone was seen (once, few, many) or the class of an expanded clone, and some rows leave it out.

-,TRBV20-1,-,TRBJ2-5,CSASEIDWGETQYF,TGCAGTGCCAGCGAAATTGACTGGGGGGAGACCCAGTACTTC
-,TRBV11-2,-,TRBJ1-1,CASSGLRDRAGEAFF,TGTGCCAGCAGCGGACTCCGGGACCGTGCAGGCGAAGCTTTCTTT
once,TRBV12-3/TRBV12-4,-,TRBJ2-2,CATSVDTGELFF,TGTGCCACCTCTGTAGACACCGGGGAGCTGTTTTTT
few,TRBV3-1,-,TRBJ1-2,CASSHRELYGYTF,TGTGCCAGCAGCCACAGGGAGCTTTATGGCTACACCTTC
-,TRBV7-2,-,TRBJ2-7,CASSLRQGLEQYF,TGTGCCAGCAGCTTGCGTCAGGGACTGGAGCAGTACTTC
-,TRBV12-3/TRBV12-4,TRBD1,TRBJ1-1,CASTKGGQGYTEAFF,TGTGCCAGCACCAAGGGTGGACAGGGATACACTGAAGCTTTCTTT
once,TRBV5-5,-,TRBJ1-5,CASSRQGDQPQHF,TGTGCCAGCAGCCGCCAAGGCGATCAGCCCCAGCATTTT
-,TRBV20-1,-,TRBJ1-3,CSARDVGRNTIYF,TGCAGTGCTAGAGACGTAGGCAGAAACACCATATATTTT
-,TRBV27,-,TRBJ1-1,CASSLFRGRNTEAFF,TGTGCCAGCAGTTTATTTCGGGGTCGGAACACTGAAGCTTTCTTT
-,TRBV7-2,-,TRBJ2-6,CASSPNGGTGANVLTF,TGTGCCAGCAGCCCAAATGGGGGCACTGGGGCCAACGTCCTGACTTTC
-,TRBV4-1,-,TRBJ2-6,CASSPTEGQRIEGANVLTF,TGCGCCAGCAGCCCGACGGAGGGACAGCGCATTGAGGGGGCCAACGTCCTGACTTTC
-,TRBV9,-,TRBJ2-2,CASSANSRTGELFF,TGTGCCAGCAGCGCCAACTCACGCACCGGGGAGCTGTTTTTT
once,TRBV30,-,TRBJ2-7,CAWSLHSGTSF,TGTGCCTGGAGTCTTCATTCGGGGACTTCCTTC
-,TRBV20-1,-,TRBJ2-7,CSAVEGKYEQYF,TGCAGTGCGGTGGAAGGGAAATACGAGCAGTACTTC
-,TRBV28,TRBD2,TRBJ2-7,CASSPLAGAHEQYF,TGTGCCAGCAGCCCCTTAGCGGGGGCCCACGAGCAGTACTTC
once,TRBV19,-,TRBJ2-7,CASTSEAYEQYF,TGTGCCAGTACAAGTGAAGCCTACGAGCAGTACTTC
-,TRBV27,-,TRBJ1-4,CASSPRGNPNEKLFF,TGTGCCAGCAGTCCGCGGGGGAACCCTAATGAAAAACTGTTTTTT
once,TRBV30,-,TRBJ1-6,CAWSVPMKAETYNSPLHF,TGTGCCTGGAGTGTCCCTATGAAGGCAGAGACCTATAATTCACCCCTCCACTTT
-,TRBV20-1,-,TRBJ2-5,CSARRSGLQETQYF,TGCAGTGCTAGGCGGAGCGGCCTGCAAGAGACCCAGTACTTC
-,TRBV30,-,TRBJ2-7,CAWSVLRAGYSYEQYF,TGTGCCTGGAGTGTACTAAGGGCGGGATACTCCTACGAGCAGTACTTC
-,TRBV29-1,-,TRBJ2-3,CSVLGTSTDTQYF,TGCAGCGTTCTTGGAACTAGCACAGATACGCAGTATTTT
-,TRBV20-1,TRBD2,TRBJ2-1,CSAKGTSGDVEQFF,TGCAGTGCCAAGGGGACTAGCGGGGATGTTGAGCAGTTCTTC
-,TRBV30,-,TRBJ1-6,CAWSKDTYNSPLHF,TGTGCCTGGAGTAAGGACACCTATAATTCACCCCTCCACTTT
-,TRBV30,-,TRBJ1-2,CAWSVPGAGGYTF,TGTGCCTGGAGTGTGCCAGGGGCTGGCGGCTACACCTTC
-,TRBV20-1,-,TRBJ2-7,CSASLDHEQYF,TGCAGTGCTAGCCTCGACCACGAGCAGTACTTC
-,TRBV29-1,-,TRBJ1-1,CSVRGAVTNTEAFF,TGCAGCGTCCGTGGGGCAGTAACGAACACTGAAGCTTTCTTT
-,TRBV3-1,-,TRBJ1-2,CASSHEDGGYTF,TGTGCCAGCAGCCACGAAGACGGCGGCTACACCTTC
-,TRBV30,-,TRBJ2-7,CACSIGQYYEQYF,TGTGCCTGTTCAATCGGACAGTACTACGAGCAGTACTTC
-,TRBV7-9,TRBD1,TRBJ1-3,CASSQDRADSGNTIYF,TGTGCCAGCAGCCAAGACAGGGCCGACTCTGGAAACACCATATATTTT
-,TRBV19,-,TRBJ1-1,CASSFGTLNTEAFF,TGTGCCAGTAGTTTCGGGACATTGAACACTGAAGCTTTCTTT
-,TRBV9,TRBD1,TRBJ2-3,CASSTGQGRFTDTQYF,TGTGCCAGCAGCACAGGACAGGGCCGATTCACAGATACGCAGTATTTT
-,TRBV20-1,-,TRBJ2-1,CSATVYNEQFF,TGCAGTGCCACCGTCTACAATGAGCAGTTCTTC
-,TRBV11-2,TRBD1,TRBJ2-7,CASTRDRGAYEQYF,TGTGCCTCAACGAGGGACAGGGGGGCCTACGAGCAGTACTTC
-,TRBV29-1,-,TRBJ1-1,CSVGVRGENTEAFF,TGCAGCGTCGGAGTGAGGGGGGAGAACACTGAAGCTTTCTTT
-,TRBV18,-,TRBJ1-1,CASSPQQTNTEAFF,TGTGCCAGCTCACCACAGCAGACGAACACTGAAGCTTTCTTT
-,TRBV30,TRBD1,TRBJ1-2,CAWRGGGVGYTF,TGTGCCTGGAGGGGAGGGGGCGTTGGCTACACCTTC
-,TRBV2,TRBD2,TRBJ2-1,CASNRLARLYNEQFF,TGTGCCAGCAATAGACTAGCCCGCTTATACAATGAGCAGTTCTTC
-,TRBV20-1,-,TRBJ2-7,CSASGTSYEQYF,TGCAGTGCTAGCGGGACATCCTACGAGCAGTACTTC
-,TRBV20-1,-,TRBJ1-5,CSASTSMGRPELQHF,TGCAGTGCTAGTACTTCCATGGGACGCCCTGAGCTCCAGCATTTT
-,TRBV20-1,TRBD1,TRBJ1-5,CSARLIRGRNQPQHF,TGCAGTGCTCGCTTAATCAGGGGGCGCAATCAGCCCCAGCATTTT
once,TRBV6-5,TRBD2,TRBJ2-5,CASVAYSAGGPIETQYF,TGTGCCAGCGTTGCGTATTCAGCGGGGGGGCCGATAGAGACCCAGTACTTC
-,TRBV30,-,TRBJ2-1,CAWSDRNNEQFF,TGTGCCTGGAGCGACCGAAACAATGAGCAGTTCTTC
once,TRBV18,TRBD1,TRBJ1-5,CASSEGQGPQPQHF,TGTGCCAGCTCAGAAGGACAGGGGCCTCAGCCCCAGCATTTT
-,TRBV6-2/TRBV6-3,-,TRBJ2-6,CASSFLTGANVLTF,TGTGCCAGCAGTTTCTTAACTGGGGCCAACGTCCTGACTTTC
-,TRBV29-1,-,TRBJ1-1,CSVDVGRTGDTEAFF,TGCAGCGTTGACGTTGGTAGGACGGGTGACACTGAAGCTTTCTTT
-,TRBV10-3,-,TRBJ2-2,CAIQRGTGELFF,TGTGCCATCCAGAGGGGCACCGGGGAGCTGTTTTTT
-,TRBV12-3/TRBV12-4,-,TRBJ2-1,CASRGGVEQFF,TGTGCCAGCAGGGGGGGAGTAGAGCAGTTCTTC
-,TRBV7-8,-,TRBJ2-2,CASGNTGELFF,TGTGCCAGCGGGAACACCGGGGAGCTGTTTTTT
once,TRBV20-1,TRBD1,TRBJ1-1,CSAPGRTGRNTEAFF,TGCAGTGCCCCAGGCCGGACAGGGAGAAACACTGAAGCTTTCTTT
-,TRBV4-1,TRBD2,TRBJ2-2,CASSQKGTSGTGELFF,TGCGCCAGCAGCCAAAAAGGGACTAGCGGGACCGGGGAGCTGTTTTTT
-,TRBV2,TRBD1,TRBJ1-2,CASSQNRGPVYGYTF,TGTGCCAGCAGTCAAAACAGGGGTCCCGTCTATGGCTACACCTTC
-,TRBV29-1,TRBD1,TRBJ1-4,CSVEGQGVGKLFF,TGCAGCGTTGAAGGACAGGGAGTAGGGAAACTGTTTTTT
-,TRBV7-2,-,TRBJ2-7,CASSSRGYGSSGEQYF,TGTGCCAGCAGCTCCAGAGGATATGGGAGTTCGGGCGAGCAGTACTTC
-,TRBV3-1,-,TRBJ2-7,CASSQTPEQYF,TGTGCCAGCAGCCAAACACCCGAGCAGTACTTC
-,TRBV29-1,TRBD1,TRBJ1-2,CSAGQRNGYTF,TGCAGCGCGGGACAGCGGAATGGCTACACCTTC